Listed below are T cell receptor beta chains from one sample, sequenced in a study of beta chain features in type 1 diabetes. The protocol was immunoSEQ multiplex PCR, while the TCRdb copy is restricted to in-frame clones and leaves out a portion. The data contain 300,000 to 350,000 clones, around 9% of them singletons. Sequenced material: central memory CD4+ T cells from blood. These receptors were taken from a man aged 30 to 45 with type 1 diabetes. The CDR3 runs from the conserved cysteine through the conserved F or W. Fields, in order: J gene, D gene, V gene, CDR3 protein. A D gene is named only where the DNA matches it firmly.

TRBJ2-2 NA TRBV7-2 CASSLDEGELFF
TRBJ2-3 NA TRBV2 CASSGLFSTDTQYF
TRBJ2-7 NA TRBV5-1 CASSIHRDTYEQYF
TRBJ1-1 NA TRBV27 CASSFGRGHWLTEAFF
TRBJ2-6 NA TRBV5-1 CASSLEGSRANVLTF
TRBJ1-6 TRBD1 TRBV6-5 CASRGTGGPHF
TRBJ2-1 TRBD2 TRBV5-4 CASSHRRGENEQFF
TRBJ2-7 TRBD1 TRBV5-4 CASSPGQGAAWEQYF
TRBJ2-5 TRBD2 TRBV19 CASSRLAGGTQETQYF
TRBJ1-2 NA TRBV7-2 CASSLARDQSNYGYTF
TRBJ1-2 NA TRBV6-5 CASGTGTYGYTF
TRBJ1-1 NA TRBV6-5 CASSSEAYTEAFF
TRBJ1-1 NA TRBV29-1 CSARTDQNTEAFF
TRBJ2-1 NA TRBV7-2 CASGGASYNEQFF
TRBJ2-5 TRBD2 TRBV9 CASSVDSGGTQETQYF
TRBJ1-4 TRBD1 TRBV6-5 CASSYSGTVGGEKLFF
TRBJ2-7 NA TRBV30 CAWSQTVYEQYF
TRBJ1-2 NA TRBV28 CASGNGGTSEGIYGYTF
TRBJ1-5 NA TRBV5-1 CASSWTGNSNQPQHF
TRBJ1-2 NA TRBV29-1 CSVEEGSGGYGYTF
TRBJ1-1 TRBD1 TRBV10-3 CAISEGPGQGGGTEAFF
TRBJ2-2 NA TRBV5-6 CASSWGGPNTGELFF
TRBJ2-5 TRBD2 TRBV11-2 CASSLAASGKTQYF
TRBJ2-5 NA TRBV6-6 CASRAGETQYF
TRBJ1-6 NA TRBV9 CASSVGADSYNSPLHF
TRBJ2-7 NA TRBV10-3 CAISAGTYEQYF
TRBJ1-4 TRBD1 TRBV9 CASSGTGGVGEKLFF
TRBJ2-4 TRBD2 TRBV7-8 CASSSGLAGASGGNIQYF
TRBJ1-2 NA TRBV7-2 CASRSSQSNYGYTF
TRBJ2-5 NA TRBV7-2 CASSLSLETQYF
TRBJ2-1 NA TRBV30 CAWGRGNSYNEQFF
TRBJ1-6 NA TRBV4-2 CASSQNFWNSPLHF
TRBJ1-3 TRBD1 TRBV2 CASSTSGRGNTIYF
TRBJ2-3 NA TRBV4-2 CASSQRTTSTDTQYF
TRBJ1-5 NA TRBV4-3 CASSQDRGKQPQHF
TRBJ2-7 NA TRBV7-2 CASSRSGSAYEQYF
TRBJ1-1 NA TRBV6-5 CASSYSGGRTEAFF
TRBJ2-1 TRBD2 TRBV5-6 CASSSTSGGPQFF
TRBJ2-3 NA TRBV11-2 CASSLGTGLSSDTQYF
TRBJ1-2 TRBD1 TRBV6-5 CASSYSPQGGGGYTF
TRBJ1-2 TRBD1 TRBV4-3 CASSQFGQGATVLGYTF
TRBJ1-1 TRBD1 TRBV5-4 CASSLGQGQAEAFF
TRBJ2-5 TRBD2 TRBV18 CASSLDSGETQYF
TRBJ1-5 NA TRBV28 CASSATGYNQPQHF
TRBJ2-7 NA TRBV6-6 CASSSDSFYEQYF
TRBJ2-3 NA TRBV15 CATSRAGSTDTQYF
TRBJ2-7 TRBD2 TRBV9 CASSASGGVSYEQYF
TRBJ1-2 TRBD1 TRBV4-3 CASSRTGDSYGYTF
TRBJ2-1 TRBD1 TRBV7-2 CASSRDRGADNEQFF
TRBJ2-2 NA TRBV30 CAWSVMGIGELFF
TRBJ2-3 NA TRBV27 CASSLNGRVRTDTQYF
TRBJ1-1 NA TRBV7-2 CASSLSLDTEAFF
TRBJ2-3 NA TRBV10-2 CASSGSRGQDTQYF
TRBJ1-1 NA TRBV13 CASSSSLTGNTEAFF
TRBJ1-2 TRBD1 TRBV4-3 CASSPRDREIYGYTF
TRBJ2-1 NA TRBV11-3 CASSLEGTGEQFF
TRBJ2-6 NA TRBV10-1 CASRRDKGSGANVLTF
TRBJ2-5 TRBD2 TRBV2 CASSGSSGVETQYF
TRBJ2-1 TRBD2 TRBV7-2 CASSSLGTSGEQFF